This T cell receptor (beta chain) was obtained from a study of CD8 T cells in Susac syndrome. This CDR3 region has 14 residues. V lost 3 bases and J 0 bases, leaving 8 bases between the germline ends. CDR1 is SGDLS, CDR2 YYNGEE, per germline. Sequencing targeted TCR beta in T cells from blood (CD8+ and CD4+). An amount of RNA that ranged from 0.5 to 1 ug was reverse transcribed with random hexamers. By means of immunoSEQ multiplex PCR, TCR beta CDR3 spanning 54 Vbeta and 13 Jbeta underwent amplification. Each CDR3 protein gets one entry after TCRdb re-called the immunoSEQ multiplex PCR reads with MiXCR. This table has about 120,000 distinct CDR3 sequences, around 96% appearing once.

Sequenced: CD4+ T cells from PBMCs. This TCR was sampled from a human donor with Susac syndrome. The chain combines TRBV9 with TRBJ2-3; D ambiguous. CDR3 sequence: CASSGLTSTDTQYF. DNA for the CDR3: TGTGCCAGCAGCGGGCTGACTAGCACAGATACGCAGTATTTT.